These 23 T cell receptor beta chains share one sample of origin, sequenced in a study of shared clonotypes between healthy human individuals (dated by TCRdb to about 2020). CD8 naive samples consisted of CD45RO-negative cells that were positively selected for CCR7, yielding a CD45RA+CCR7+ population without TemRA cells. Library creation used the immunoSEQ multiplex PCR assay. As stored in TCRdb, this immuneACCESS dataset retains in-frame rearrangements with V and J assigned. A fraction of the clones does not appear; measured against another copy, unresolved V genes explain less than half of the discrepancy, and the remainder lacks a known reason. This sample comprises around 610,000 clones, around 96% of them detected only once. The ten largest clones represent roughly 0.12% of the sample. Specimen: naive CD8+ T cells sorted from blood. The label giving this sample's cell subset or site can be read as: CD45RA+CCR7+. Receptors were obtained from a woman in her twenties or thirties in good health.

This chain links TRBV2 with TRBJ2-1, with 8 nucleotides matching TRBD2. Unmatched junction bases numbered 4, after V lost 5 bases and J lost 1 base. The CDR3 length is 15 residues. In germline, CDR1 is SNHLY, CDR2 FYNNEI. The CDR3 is CASSWTSPSYNEQFF. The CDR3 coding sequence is TGTGCCAGCAGTTGGACTAGCCCATCCTACAATGAGCAGTTCTTC.

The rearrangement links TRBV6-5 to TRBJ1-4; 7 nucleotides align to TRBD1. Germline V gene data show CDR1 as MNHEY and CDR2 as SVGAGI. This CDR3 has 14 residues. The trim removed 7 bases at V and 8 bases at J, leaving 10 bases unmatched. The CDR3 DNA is TGTGCCAGCACCACGGGGGGACAGCAAGAAAAACTGTTTTTT. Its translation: CASTTGGQQEKLFF.

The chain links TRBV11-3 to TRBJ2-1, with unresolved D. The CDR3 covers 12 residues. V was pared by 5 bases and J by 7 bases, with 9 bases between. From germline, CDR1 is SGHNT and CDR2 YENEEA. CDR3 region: CASSRTVNEQFF. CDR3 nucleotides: TGTGCCAGCAGCCGGACCGTGAATGAGCAGTTCTTC.

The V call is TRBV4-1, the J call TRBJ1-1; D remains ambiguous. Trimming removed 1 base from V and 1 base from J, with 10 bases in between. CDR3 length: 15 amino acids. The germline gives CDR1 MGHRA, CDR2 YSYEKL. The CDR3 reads CASSQGDEWNTEAFF. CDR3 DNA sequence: TGCGCCAGCAGCCAAGGTGACGAGTGGAACACTGAAGCTTTCTTT.

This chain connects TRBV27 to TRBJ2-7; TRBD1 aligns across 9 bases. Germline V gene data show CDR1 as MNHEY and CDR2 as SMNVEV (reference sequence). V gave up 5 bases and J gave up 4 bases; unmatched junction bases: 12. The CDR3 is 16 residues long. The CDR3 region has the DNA TGTGCCAGCAGTGGAAACCGGGACAGGGTGGGATACGAGCAGTACTTC. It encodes CASSGNRDRVGYEQYF.

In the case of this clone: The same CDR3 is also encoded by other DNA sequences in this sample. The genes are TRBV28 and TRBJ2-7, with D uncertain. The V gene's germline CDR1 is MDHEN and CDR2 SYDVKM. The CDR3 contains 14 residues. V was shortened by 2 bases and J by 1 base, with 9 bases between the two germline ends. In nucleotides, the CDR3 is TGTGCCAGCAGTTTACTAGGGAATTCCTACGAGCAGTACTTC. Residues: CASSLLGNSYEQYF.

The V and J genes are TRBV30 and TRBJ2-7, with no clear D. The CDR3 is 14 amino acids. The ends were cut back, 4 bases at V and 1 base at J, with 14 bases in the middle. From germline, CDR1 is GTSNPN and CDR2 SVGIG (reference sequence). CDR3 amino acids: CAWKGWRISYEQYF. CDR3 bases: TGTGCCTGGAAAGGGTGGCGGATTTCCTACGAGCAGTACTTC.

The DNA of the CDR3 is TGTGCCAGCAGCCTAGAGGGAGCCGGGGAGCTGTTTTTT. Translation gives CASSLEGAGELFF. The chain links TRBV4-2 to TRBJ2-2, with D perhaps matching TRBD2 (5 bases). The CDR3 runs 13 residues. The germline gives CDR1 LGHNA, CDR2 YNFKEQ. With 4 bases removed from V and 6 bases from J, the gap between germline ends came to 9 bases.

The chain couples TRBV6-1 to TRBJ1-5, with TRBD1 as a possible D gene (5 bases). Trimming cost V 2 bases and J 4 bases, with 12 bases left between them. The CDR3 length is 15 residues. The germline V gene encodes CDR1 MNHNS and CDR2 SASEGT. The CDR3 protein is CASSERDFENQPQHF. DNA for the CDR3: TGTGCCAGCAGTGAAAGGGACTTCGAAAATCAGCCCCAGCATTTT.

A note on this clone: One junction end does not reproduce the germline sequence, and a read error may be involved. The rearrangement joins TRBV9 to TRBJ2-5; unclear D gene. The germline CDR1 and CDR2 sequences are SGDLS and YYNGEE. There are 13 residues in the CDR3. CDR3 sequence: CASSVDIGEPQYF. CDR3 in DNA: TGTGCCAGCAGCGTAGACATAGGAGAGCCCCAGTACTTC.

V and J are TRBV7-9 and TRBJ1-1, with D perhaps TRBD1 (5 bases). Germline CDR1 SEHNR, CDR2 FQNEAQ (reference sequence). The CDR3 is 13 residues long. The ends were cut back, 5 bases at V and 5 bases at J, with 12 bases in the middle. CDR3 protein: CASSRGGGTEAFF. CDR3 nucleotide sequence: TGTGCCAGCAGCCGAGGTGGGGGTACTGAAGCTTTCTTT.

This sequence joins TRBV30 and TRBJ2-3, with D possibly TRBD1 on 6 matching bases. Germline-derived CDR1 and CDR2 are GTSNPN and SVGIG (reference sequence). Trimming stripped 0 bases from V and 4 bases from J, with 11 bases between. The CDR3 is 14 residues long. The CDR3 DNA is TGTGCCTGGAGTGTAGGACAGAACCCAGATACGCAGTATTTT. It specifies CAWSVGQNPDTQYF. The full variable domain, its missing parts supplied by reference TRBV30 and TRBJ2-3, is SQTIHQWPATLVQPVGSPLSLECTVEGTSNPNLYWYRQAAGRGLQLLFYSVGIGQISSEVPQNLSASRPQDRQFILSSKKLLLSDSGFYLCAWSVGQNPDTQYFGPGTRLTVL.

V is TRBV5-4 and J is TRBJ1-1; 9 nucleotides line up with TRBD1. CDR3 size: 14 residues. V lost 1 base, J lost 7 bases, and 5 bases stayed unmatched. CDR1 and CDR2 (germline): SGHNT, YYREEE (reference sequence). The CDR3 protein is CASSLYGTGIEAFF. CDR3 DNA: TGTGCCAGCAGCTTGTACGGGACAGGGATTGAAGCTTTCTTT.

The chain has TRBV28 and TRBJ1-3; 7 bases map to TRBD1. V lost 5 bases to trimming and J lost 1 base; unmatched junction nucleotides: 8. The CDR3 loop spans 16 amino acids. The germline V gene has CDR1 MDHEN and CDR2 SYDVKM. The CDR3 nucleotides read TGTGCCAGCAGTCGGCACAGGGGAAGGTCTGGAAACACCATATATTTT. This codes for CASSRHRGRSGNTIYF.

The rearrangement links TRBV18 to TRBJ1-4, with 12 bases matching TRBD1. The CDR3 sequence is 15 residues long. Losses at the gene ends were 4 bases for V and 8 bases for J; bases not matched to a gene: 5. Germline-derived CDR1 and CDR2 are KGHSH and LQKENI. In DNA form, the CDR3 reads TGTGCCAGCTCACATCGGGACAGGGGGCAGGAAAAACTGTTTTTT. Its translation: CASSHRDRGQEKLFF.

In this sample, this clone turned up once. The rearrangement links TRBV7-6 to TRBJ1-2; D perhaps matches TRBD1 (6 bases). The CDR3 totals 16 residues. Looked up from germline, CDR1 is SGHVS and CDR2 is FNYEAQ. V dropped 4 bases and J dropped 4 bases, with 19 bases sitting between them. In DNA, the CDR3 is TGTGCCAGCAGCTCCCGGACAGAGCGAGAGGGCTATGGCTACACCTTC. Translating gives CASSSRTEREGYGYTF.

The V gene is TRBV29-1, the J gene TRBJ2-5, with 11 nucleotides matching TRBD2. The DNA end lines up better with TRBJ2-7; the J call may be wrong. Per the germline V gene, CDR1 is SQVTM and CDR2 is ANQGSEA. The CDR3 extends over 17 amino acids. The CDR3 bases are TGCAGCGCAAAAGGGTGGATTGGGGCTAGCGGGAGGAACGAGCAGTACTTC. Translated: CSAKGWIGASGRNEQYF.

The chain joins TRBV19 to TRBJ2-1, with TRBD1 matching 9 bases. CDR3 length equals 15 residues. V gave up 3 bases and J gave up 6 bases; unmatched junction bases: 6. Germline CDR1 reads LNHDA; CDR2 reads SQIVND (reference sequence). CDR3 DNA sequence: TGTGCCAGTAGTATCTGGACAGGGGAAGGCAATGAGCAGTTCTTC. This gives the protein CASSIWTGEGNEQFF.

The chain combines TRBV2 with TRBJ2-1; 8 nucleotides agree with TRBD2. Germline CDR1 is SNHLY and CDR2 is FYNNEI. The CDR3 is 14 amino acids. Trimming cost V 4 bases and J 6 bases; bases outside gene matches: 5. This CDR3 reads CASSASGGSNEQFF. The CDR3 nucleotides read TGTGCCAGCAGTGCCAGCGGGGGCTCCAATGAGCAGTTCTTC.

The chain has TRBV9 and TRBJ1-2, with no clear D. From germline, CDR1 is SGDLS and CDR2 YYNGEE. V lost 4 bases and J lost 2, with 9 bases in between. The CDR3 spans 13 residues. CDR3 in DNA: TGTGCCAGCAGCCAACAACAGAACTATGGCTACACCTTC. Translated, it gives CASSQQQNYGYTF. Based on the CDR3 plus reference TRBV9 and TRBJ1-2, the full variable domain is DSGVTQTPKHLITATGQRVTLRCSPRSGDLSVYWYQQSLDQGLQFLIQYYNGEERAKGNILERFSAQQFPDLHSELNLSSLELGDSALYFCASSQQQNYGYTFGSGTRLTVV.

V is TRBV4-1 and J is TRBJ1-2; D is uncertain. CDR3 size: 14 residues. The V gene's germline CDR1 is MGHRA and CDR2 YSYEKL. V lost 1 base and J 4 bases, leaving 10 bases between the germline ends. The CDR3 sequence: CASSQGRQPYGYTF. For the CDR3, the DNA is TGCGCCAGCAGCCAAGGGCGGCAGCCCTATGGCTACACCTTC.

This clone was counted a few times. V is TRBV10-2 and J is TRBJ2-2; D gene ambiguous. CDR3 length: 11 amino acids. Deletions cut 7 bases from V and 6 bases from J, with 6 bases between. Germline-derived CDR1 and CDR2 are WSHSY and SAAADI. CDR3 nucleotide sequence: TGCGCCAGCACCCGAGCCGGGGAGCTGTTTTTT. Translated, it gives CASTRAGELFF.

The CDR3: CSVHLTSFNEQFF. The CDR3 DNA sequence: TGCAGCGTACACTTGACTAGTTTCAATGAGCAGTTCTTC. The rearrangement links TRBV29-1 to TRBJ2-1, with D maybe TRBD2 (6 bases). V shed 6 bases and J shed 6 bases, with 15 bases lying between them. This CDR3 has 13 amino acids. Germline loops: CDR1 SQVTM, CDR2 ANQGSEA.